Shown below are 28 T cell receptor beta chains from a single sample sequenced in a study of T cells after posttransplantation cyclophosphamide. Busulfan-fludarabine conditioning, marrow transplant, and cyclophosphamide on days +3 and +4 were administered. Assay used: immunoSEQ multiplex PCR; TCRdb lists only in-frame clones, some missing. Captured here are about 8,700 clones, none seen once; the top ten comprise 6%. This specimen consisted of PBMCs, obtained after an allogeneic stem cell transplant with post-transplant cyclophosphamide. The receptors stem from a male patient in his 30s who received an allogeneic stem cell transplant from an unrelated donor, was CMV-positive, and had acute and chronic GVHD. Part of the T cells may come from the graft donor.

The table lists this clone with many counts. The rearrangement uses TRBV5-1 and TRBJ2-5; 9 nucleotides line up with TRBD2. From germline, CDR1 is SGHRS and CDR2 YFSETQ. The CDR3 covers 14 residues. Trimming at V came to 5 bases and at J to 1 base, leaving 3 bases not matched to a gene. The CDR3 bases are TGCGCCAGCAGGACGACTAGCGGCCAAGAGACCCAGTACTTC. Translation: CASRTTSGQETQYF.

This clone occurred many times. The CDR3 sequence is CASSLVGNEQYF. DNA of the CDR3: TGCGCCAGCAGCTTGGTCGGTAACGAGCAGTACTTC. The rearrangement joins TRBV5-1 to TRBJ2-7; no clear D. The germline V gene encodes CDR1 SGHRS and CDR2 YFSETQ. Trimming removed 0 bases at V and 5 bases at J, with 6 bases between. This CDR3 is built from 12 residues.

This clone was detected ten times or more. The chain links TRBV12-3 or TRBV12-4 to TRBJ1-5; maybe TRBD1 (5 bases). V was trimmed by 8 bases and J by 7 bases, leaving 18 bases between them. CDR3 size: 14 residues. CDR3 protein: CASGRGVWGQPQHF. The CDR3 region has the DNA TGTGCCAGCGGGCGGGGGGTGTGGGGGCAGCCCCAGCATTTT.

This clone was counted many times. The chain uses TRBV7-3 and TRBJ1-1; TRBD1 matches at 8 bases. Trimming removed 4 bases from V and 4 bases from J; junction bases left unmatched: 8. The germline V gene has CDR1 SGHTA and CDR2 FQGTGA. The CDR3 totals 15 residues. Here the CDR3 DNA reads TGTGCCAGCAGCTCGACAGGGGTATGGGGCACTGAAGCTTTCTTT. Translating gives CASSSTGVWGTEAFF. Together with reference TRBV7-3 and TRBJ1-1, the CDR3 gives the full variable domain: GAGVSQTPSNKVTEKGKYVELRCDPISGHTALYWYRQSLGQGPEFLIYFQGTGAADDSGLPNDRFFAVRPEGSVSTLKIQRTERGDSAVYLCASSSTGVWGTEAFFGQGTRLTVV.

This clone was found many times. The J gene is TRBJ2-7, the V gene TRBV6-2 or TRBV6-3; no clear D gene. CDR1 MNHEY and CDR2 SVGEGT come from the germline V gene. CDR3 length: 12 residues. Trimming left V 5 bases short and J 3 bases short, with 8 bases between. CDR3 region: CASSGQDYEQYF. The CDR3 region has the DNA TGTGCCAGCAGTGGCCAGGACTACGAGCAGTACTTC.

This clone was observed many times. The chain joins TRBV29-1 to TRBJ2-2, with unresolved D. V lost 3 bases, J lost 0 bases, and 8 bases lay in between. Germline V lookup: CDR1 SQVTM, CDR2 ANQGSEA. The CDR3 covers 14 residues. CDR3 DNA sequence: TGCAGCGTTGAGACAACTGCGAACACCGGGGAGCTGTTTTTT. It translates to CSVETTANTGELFF.

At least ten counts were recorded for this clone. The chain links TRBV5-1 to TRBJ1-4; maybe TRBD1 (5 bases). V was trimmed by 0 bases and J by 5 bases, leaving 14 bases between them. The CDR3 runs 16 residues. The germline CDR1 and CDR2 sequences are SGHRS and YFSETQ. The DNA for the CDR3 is TGCGCCAGCAGCTTGGATCAGGGCGCGTTAAATGAAAAACTGTTTTTT. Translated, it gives CASSLDQGALNEKLFF. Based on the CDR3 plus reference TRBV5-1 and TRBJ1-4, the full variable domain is KAGVTQTPRYLIKTRGQQVTLSCSPISGHRSVSWYQQTPGQGLQFLFEYFSETQRNKGNFPGRFSGRQFSNSRSEMNVSTLELGDSALYLCASSLDQGALNEKLFFGSGTQLSVL.

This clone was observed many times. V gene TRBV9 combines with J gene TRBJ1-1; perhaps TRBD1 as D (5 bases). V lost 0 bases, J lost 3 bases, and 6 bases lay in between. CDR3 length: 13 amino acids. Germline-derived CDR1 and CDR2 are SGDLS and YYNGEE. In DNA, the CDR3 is TGTGCCAGCAGCGTAGTCAGGGACACTGAAGCTTTCTTT. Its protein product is CASSVVRDTEAFF.

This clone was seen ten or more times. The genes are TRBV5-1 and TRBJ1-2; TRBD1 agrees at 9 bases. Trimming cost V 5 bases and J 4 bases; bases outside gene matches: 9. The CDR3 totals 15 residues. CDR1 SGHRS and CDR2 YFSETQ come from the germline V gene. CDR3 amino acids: CASRGLTGGVYGYTF. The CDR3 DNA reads TGCGCCAGCAGAGGCTTAACAGGGGGCGTCTATGGCTACACCTTC.

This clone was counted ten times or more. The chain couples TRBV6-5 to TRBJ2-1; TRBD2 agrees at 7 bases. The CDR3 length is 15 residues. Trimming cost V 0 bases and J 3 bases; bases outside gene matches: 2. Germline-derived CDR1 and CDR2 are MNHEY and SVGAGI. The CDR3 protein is CASSYSSGVYNEQFF. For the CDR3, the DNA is TGTGCCAGCAGTTACTCGAGCGGGGTCTACAATGAGCAGTTCTTC.

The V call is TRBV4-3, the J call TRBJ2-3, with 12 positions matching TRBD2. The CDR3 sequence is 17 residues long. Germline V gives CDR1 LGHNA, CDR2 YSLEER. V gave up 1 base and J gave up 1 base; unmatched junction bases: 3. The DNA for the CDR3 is TGCGCCAGCAGCCAAGTGGCTAGCGGGAGGGGCACAGATACGCAGTATTTT. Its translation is CASSQVASGRGTDTQYF.

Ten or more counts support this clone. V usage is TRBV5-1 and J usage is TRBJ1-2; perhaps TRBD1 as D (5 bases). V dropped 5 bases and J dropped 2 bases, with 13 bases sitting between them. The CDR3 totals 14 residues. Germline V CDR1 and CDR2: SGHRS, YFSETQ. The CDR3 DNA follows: TGCGCCAGCAGTCCTCAGGGATTCAACTATGGCTACACCTTC. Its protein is CASSPQGFNYGYTF.

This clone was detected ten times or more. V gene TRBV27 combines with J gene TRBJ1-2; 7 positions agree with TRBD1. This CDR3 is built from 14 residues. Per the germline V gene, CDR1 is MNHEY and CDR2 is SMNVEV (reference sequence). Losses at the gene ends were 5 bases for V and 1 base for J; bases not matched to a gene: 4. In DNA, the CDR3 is TGTGCCAGCAGTCCGGGGACAGTTAACTATGGCTACACCTTC. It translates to CASSPGTVNYGYTF.

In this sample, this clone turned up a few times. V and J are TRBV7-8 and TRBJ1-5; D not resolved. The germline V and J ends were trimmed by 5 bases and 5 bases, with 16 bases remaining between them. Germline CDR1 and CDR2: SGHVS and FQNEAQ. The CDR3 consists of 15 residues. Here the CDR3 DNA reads TGTGCCAGCAGCATCACCGGCACAGTTCATCAGCCCCAGCATTTT. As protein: CASSITGTVHQPQHF.

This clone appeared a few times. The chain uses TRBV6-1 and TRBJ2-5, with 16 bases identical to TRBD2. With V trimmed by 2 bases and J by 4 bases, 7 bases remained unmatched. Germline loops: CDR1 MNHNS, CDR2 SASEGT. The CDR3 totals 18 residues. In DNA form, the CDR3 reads TGTGCCAGCAGTGAAAAGAGGGGACTAGCGGGAGGGGGAGAGACCCAGTACTTC. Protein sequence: CASSEKRGLAGGGETQYF.

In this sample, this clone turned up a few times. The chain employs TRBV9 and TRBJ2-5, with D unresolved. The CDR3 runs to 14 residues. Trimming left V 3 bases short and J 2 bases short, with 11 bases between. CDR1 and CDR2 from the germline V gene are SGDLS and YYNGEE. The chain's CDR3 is CASSARGVQETQYF. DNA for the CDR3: TGTGCCAGCAGCGCTCGCGGAGTACAAGAGACCCAGTACTTC.

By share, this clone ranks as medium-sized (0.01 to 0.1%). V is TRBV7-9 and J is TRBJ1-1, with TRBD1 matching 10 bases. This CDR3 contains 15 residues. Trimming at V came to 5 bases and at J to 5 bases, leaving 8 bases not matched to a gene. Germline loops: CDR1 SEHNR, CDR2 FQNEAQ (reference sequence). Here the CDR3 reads CASSPMTGGRTEAFF. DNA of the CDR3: TGTGCCAGCAGCCCCATGACAGGGGGCAGGACTGAAGCTTTCTTT.

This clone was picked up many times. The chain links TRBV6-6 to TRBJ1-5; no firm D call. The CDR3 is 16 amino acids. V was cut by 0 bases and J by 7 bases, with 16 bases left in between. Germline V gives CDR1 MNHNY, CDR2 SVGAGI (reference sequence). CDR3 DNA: TGTGCCAGCAGTTACTCAGGCAGGCGCGTACCACAGCCCCAGCATTTT. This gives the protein CASSYSGRRVPQPQHF.

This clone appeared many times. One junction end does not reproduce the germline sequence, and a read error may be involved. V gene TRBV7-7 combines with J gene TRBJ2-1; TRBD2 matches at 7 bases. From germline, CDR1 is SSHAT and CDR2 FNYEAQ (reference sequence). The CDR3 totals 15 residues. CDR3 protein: CASSQGLHTYNEQFF. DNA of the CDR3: TGTGCTAGCAGCCAGGGACTACATACCTACAATGAGCAGTTCTTC. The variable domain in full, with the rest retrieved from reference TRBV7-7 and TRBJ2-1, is GAGVSQSPRYKVTKRGQDVTLRCDPISSHATLYWYQQALGQGPEFLTYFNYEAQPDKSGLPSDRFSAERPEGSISTLTIQRTEQRDSAMYRCASSQGLHTYNEQFFGPGTRLTVL.

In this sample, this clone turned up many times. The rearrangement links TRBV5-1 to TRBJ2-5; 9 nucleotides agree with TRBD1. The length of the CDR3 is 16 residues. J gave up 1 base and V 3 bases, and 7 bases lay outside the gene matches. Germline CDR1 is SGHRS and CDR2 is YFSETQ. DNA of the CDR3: TGCGCCAGCAGCTCGTGGGACAGGGATACCCAAGAGACCCAGTACTTC. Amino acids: CASSSWDRDTQETQYF.

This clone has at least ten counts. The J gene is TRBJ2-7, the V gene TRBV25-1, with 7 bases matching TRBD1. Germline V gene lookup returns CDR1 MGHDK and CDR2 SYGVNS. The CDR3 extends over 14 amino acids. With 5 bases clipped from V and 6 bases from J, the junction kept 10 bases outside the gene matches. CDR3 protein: CASSRRTGSGEQYF. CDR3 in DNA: TGTGCCAGCAGTAGAAGGACAGGATCAGGCGAGCAGTACTTC.

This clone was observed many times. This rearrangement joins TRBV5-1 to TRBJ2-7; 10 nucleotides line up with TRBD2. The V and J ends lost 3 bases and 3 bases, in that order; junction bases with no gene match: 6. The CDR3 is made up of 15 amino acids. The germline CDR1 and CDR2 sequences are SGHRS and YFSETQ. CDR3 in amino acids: CASSSLAGANYEQYF. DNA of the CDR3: TGCGCCAGCAGCTCTCTAGCGGGGGCTAACTACGAGCAGTACTTC.

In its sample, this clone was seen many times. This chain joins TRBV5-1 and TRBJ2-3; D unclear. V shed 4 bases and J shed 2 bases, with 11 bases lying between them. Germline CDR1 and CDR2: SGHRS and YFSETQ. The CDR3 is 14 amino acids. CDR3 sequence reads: CASSPVVPTDTQYF. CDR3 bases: TGCGCCAGCAGCCCCGTAGTCCCCACAGATACGCAGTATTTT. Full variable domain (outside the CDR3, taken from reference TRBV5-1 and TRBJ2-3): KAGVTQTPRYLIKTRGQQVTLSCSPISGHRSVSWYQQTPGQGLQFLFEYFSETQRNKGNFPGRFSGRQFSNSRSEMNVSTLELGDSALYLCASSPVVPTDTQYFGPGTRLTVL.

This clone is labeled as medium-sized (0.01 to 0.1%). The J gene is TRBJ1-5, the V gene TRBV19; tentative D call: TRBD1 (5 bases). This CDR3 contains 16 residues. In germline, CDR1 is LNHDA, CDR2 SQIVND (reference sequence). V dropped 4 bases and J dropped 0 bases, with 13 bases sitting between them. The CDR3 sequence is CASSTEQEYSNQPQHF. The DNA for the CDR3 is TGTGCCAGTAGTACGGAACAGGAATATAGCAATCAGCCCCAGCATTTT.

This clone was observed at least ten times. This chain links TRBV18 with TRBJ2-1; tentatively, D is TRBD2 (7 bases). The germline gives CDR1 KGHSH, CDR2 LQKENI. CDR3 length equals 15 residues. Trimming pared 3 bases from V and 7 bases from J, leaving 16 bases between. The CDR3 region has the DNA TGTGCCAGCTCACCGGGGCGGGGGCTTGGGAATGAGCAGTTCTTC. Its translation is CASSPGRGLGNEQFF.

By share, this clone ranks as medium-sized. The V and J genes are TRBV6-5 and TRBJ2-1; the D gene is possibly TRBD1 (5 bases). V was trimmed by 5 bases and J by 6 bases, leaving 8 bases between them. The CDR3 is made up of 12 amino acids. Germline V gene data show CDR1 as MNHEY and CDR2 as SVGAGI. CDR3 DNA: TGTGCCAGCAGTGGCGACAGCAATGAGCAGTTCTTC. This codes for CASSGDSNEQFF.

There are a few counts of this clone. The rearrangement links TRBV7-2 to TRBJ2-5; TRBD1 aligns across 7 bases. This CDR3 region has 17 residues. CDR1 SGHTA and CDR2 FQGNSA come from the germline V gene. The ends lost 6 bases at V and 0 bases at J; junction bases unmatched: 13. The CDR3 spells CASRVSRDRDYQETQYF. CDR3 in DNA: TGTGCCAGCAGAGTATCCCGGGACAGAGACTACCAAGAGACCCAGTACTTC.

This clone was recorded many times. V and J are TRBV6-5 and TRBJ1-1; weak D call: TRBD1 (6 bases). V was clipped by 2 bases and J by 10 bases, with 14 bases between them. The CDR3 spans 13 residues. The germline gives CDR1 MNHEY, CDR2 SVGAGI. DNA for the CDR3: TGTGCCAGCAGTTACGCATTGGCAGGGGCAGCTTTCTTT. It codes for CASSYALAGAAFF.